Listed below are T cell receptor beta chains from one sample, sequenced in a study of T cells after yellow fever vaccination. TCRdb reanalysed the 5' RACE reads using MiXCR and keeps one entry per CDR3 protein. The sample lists a few hundred thousand distinct CDR3 sequences; approximately 3.9% were seen once. The sample consisted of PBMCs, taken 5 days after the yellow fever booster vaccination. The source of these receptors is a man aged 18-30 years who received the YFV17D yellow fever vaccine. CDR3s leave out the opening cysteine and the closing phenylalanine or tryptophan. The order of the fields is clone size, V gene, J gene, CDR3 protein. Only some rows state a clone size, as once, few, many or a class for expanded clones.

>NA|TRBV5-1|TRBJ1-1
ASRSGTANTEAF
>many|TRBV4-3|TRBJ2-4
ASSQDHVAGGPLAKY
>NA|TRBV7-9|TRBJ2-3
ASTGLIGTQY
>few|TRBV20-1|TRBJ2-7
SAKRDASYEQY
>NA|TRBV19|TRBJ2-5
ASSISFRDLQETQY
>NA|TRBV28|TRBJ2-5
ASSPDRDRGETQY
>few|TRBV5-1|TRBJ2-2
ASSLTVSGELF
>NA|TRBV30|TRBJ1-1
AWSVQSEAF
>few|TRBV20-1|TRBJ2-7
SARELAGAYEQY
>few|TRBV27|TRBJ1-5
ASTPFWGYNQPQH
>NA|TRBV2|TRBJ2-5
ASSVGTETQY
>NA|TRBV7-3|TRBJ2-2
ASSLGQSTGELF
>NA|TRBV10-3|TRBJ2-7
AISEDGSYEQY
>NA|TRBV7-9|TRBJ1-1
ASSRQERMNTEAF
>NA|TRBV9|TRBJ1-5
ASSVGRGDHQPQH
>NA|TRBV5-1|TRBJ2-2
ASSFTFGLASGELF
>many|TRBV12-3/TRBV12-4|TRBJ2-2
ASRLTGNTGELF
>many|TRBV5-1|TRBJ2-3
ASSSTGYTDTQY
>few|TRBV5-1|TRBJ1-5
ASSSEGANQPQH
>many|TRBV6-5|TRBJ1-1
ASRPGTENTEAF
>many|TRBV5-1|TRBJ2-5
ASREGGAGSIQETQY
>few|TRBV20-1|TRBJ1-1
SAAREEGVTEAF
>many|TRBV7-9|TRBJ2-3
ASSLWSRGADTQY
>few|TRBV3-1|TRBJ1-1
ASSQDPGYEAF
>few|TRBV4-3|TRBJ2-2
ASSHKSGLDTGELF
>few|TRBV19|TRBJ1-1
ASSSPGQGIMNTEAF
>many|TRBV6-6|TRBJ1-5
ASSYSRDQPQH
>NA|TRBV6-5|TRBJ1-6
ASRQGLNSPLH
>many|TRBV10-1|TRBJ2-3
ASSGDRLENTQY
>NA|TRBV30|TRBJ2-7
AWSGYGPYEQY
>few|TRBV5-1|TRBJ2-1
ASSSPRGPQGDEQF
>few|TRBV28|TRBJ1-4
ASSLGQGLKLF
>few|TRBV20-1|TRBJ1-2
SARDMPSYGYT